These 28 T cell receptor beta chains originate from one sample sequenced in a study of cytomegalovirus exposure and HLA in healthy donors. The repertoire was sequenced with immunoSEQ multiplex PCR; TCRdb's copy has only in-frame clones and lacks some. The table shows some 80,000 clones, with 85% to 95% occurring only once. What was sequenced was PBMCs. These receptors came from a woman aged 18-29 years in good health and CMV-seronegative.

V is TRBV11-3 and J is TRBJ1-1; 10 bases are shared with TRBD1. Germline assignment: CDR1 SGHNT and CDR2 YENEEA. The CDR3 runs to 16 residues. V gave up 6 bases and J gave up 0 bases; unmatched junction bases: 7. CDR3 nucleotides: TGTGCCAGCAGTCCGGGACAGGGGTTTTTGAACACTGAAGCTTTCTTT. Translation gives CASSPGQGFLNTEAFF.

This clone has only one observation. Here the CDR3 reads CASSQDSYGYTF. The CDR3 region has the DNA TGCGCCAGCAGCCAAGATAGCTATGGCTACACCTTC. The gene calls are TRBV4-3 and TRBJ1-2, with no clear D. V was pared by 0 bases and J by 4 bases, with 3 bases between. Germline values: CDR1 LGHNA, CDR2 YSLEER. The CDR3 runs to 12 residues.

This chain uses TRBV5-1 with TRBJ1-2; no firm D call. V lost 4 bases to trimming and J lost 2 bases, with 12 bases between them. From germline, CDR1 is SGHRS and CDR2 YFSETQ. CDR3 length: 14 amino acids. The CDR3 is CASSPYRGNYGYTF. In DNA form, the CDR3 reads TGCGCCAGCAGCCCCTACCGGGGAAACTATGGCTACACCTTC.

This chain connects TRBV28 to TRBJ1-4; D might be TRBD1 (6 bases). The CDR3 has 13 residues. Germline loops: CDR1 MDHEN, CDR2 SYDVKM. The germline V and J ends were trimmed by 3 bases and 13 bases, with 15 bases remaining between them. The CDR3 spells CASSLGAEGILFF. The CDR3 bases are TGTGCCAGCAGTTTGGGGGCCGAGGGGATACTGTTTTTT.

The chain is built from TRBV2 and TRBJ2-7; 8 bases are a match to TRBD2. Trimming at V came to 5 bases and at J to 3 bases, leaving 9 bases not matched to a gene. Germline V lookup: CDR1 SNHLY, CDR2 FYNNEI. CDR3 length: 15 amino acids. In DNA form, the CDR3 reads TGTGCCAGCAGTTCGGGGGGGGGTCAATTCTACGAGCAGTACTTC. This encodes CASSSGGGQFYEQYF.

The J gene is TRBJ2-3, the V gene TRBV5-6, with 13 bases lining up with TRBD2. The junction had 8 bases not matched to a gene; V was cut back by 0 bases and J by 4 bases. CDR1 is SGHDT and CDR2 is YYEEEE in the germline V gene. This CDR3 region has 18 residues. The CDR3 DNA sequence: TGTGCCAGCAGCTTGGGCCGGACTAGCGGGAGTTGGTCAGATACGCAGTATTTT. Protein: CASSLGRTSGSWSDTQYF.

CDR3 DNA sequence: TGTGCCAGCAGCTCGGGACAGGGGGCCACTGAAGCTTTCTTT. Translating gives CASSSGQGATEAFF. The V gene is TRBV9, the J gene TRBJ1-1; 12 nucleotides match TRBD1. The CDR3 is 14 residues long. Germline CDR1 SGDLS, CDR2 YYNGEE. The trim removed 4 bases at V and 4 bases at J, leaving 2 bases unmatched.

The chain has TRBV6-1 and TRBJ1-6; 10 bases line up with TRBD1. Germline V CDR1 and CDR2: MNHNS, SASEGT. The V segment lost 7 bases and the J segment 8 bases; nucleotides outside the gene matches: 5. The CDR3 has 14 amino acids. In DNA form, the CDR3 reads TGTGCCAGCACCCCCGGGACAGGGGATTCACCCCTCCACTTT. Translating it yields CASTPGTGDSPLHF.

This sequence joins TRBV7-2 and TRBJ1-2; 9 nucleotides align to TRBD1. V lost 5 bases, J lost 8 bases, and 9 bases stayed unmatched. CDR3 length equals 14 residues. CDR1 SGHTA and CDR2 FQGNSA come from the germline V gene. The chain's CDR3 is CASSPQGARVGYTF. For the CDR3, the DNA is TGTGCCAGCAGCCCACAGGGGGCGAGGGTAGGCTACACCTTC.

This clone occurred once. V usage is TRBV9 and J usage is TRBJ2-2; maybe TRBD1 (5 bases). The germline CDR1 and CDR2 sequences are SGDLS and YYNGEE. V lost 0 bases, J lost 5 bases, and 14 bases lay in between. The CDR3 runs to 16 residues. The CDR3 sequence is CASSVGVGARTGELFF. The CDR3 DNA sequence: TGTGCCAGCAGCGTAGGGGTAGGGGCTAGGACCGGGGAGCTGTTTTTT.

The chain uses TRBV18 and TRBJ2-2; the match to TRBD1 covers 10 bases. This CDR3 is built from 15 residues. Germline-derived CDR1 and CDR2 are KGHSH and LQKENI. Unmatched junction bases numbered 0, after V lost 0 bases and J lost 5 bases. The CDR3 DNA is TGTGCCAGCTCACCACCGGGACAGGGGACCGGGGAGCTGTTTTTT. Amino acid sequence: CASSPPGQGTGELFF.

The genes are TRBV11-2 and TRBJ2-3; 9 bases agree with TRBD1. The length of the CDR3 is 15 residues. CDR1 SGHAT and CDR2 FQNNGV come from the germline V gene. Unmatched junction bases numbered 5, after V lost 4 bases and J lost 3 bases. The CDR3 nucleotides read TGTGCCAGCAGCTACCGGGACAGGGAGACAGATACGCAGTATTTT. It translates to CASSYRDRETDTQYF.

The V and J genes are TRBV25-1 and TRBJ1-2; no clear D gene. From germline, CDR1 is MGHDK and CDR2 SYGVNS. The V gene lost 3 bases and the J gene lost 5 bases, with 10 bases spanning the gap. This CDR3 comprises 13 residues. CDR3 sequence: CASSESPGYGYTF. CDR3 sequence (DNA): TGTGCCAGCAGTGAGTCCCCGGGATATGGCTACACCTTC.

This rearrangement joins TRBV9 to TRBJ2-4, with TRBD2 matching over 9 bases. V shed 3 bases and J 7 bases; nucleotides not matched to a gene: 5. Germline V gives CDR1 SGDLS, CDR2 YYNGEE. The CDR3 has 14 amino acids. The chain's CDR3 is CASSGGGAGNIQYF. The CDR3 DNA is TGTGCCAGCAGCGGCGGGGGGGCGGGGAACATTCAGTACTTC.

In this sample, this clone turned up once. V is TRBV7-9 and J is TRBJ2-4; possibly TRBD1 for D (5 bases). Trimming shortened V by 1 base and J by 4 bases, and 17 bases separated the two germline ends. Per the germline V gene, CDR1 is SEHNR and CDR2 is FQNEAQ (reference sequence). The CDR3 is made up of 17 amino acids. The CDR3, as DNA: TGTGCCAGCAGCTTAGTCCAGGGTGTAGGTGCTAAAAACATTCAGTACTTC. Translation gives CASSLVQGVGAKNIQYF.

This chain joins TRBV4-3 and TRBJ2-6; D is unresolved. Trimming took off 6 bases at V and 4 bases at J, with 13 bases between the two ends. Germline CDR1 LGHNA, CDR2 YSLEER. The CDR3 runs to 15 residues. CDR3 in amino acids: CASRMSLRGANVLTF. In nucleotides, the CDR3 is TGCGCCAGCAGAATGAGTTTACGGGGGGCCAACGTCCTGACTTTC.

Of note for this clone: Other DNA sequences from this sample encode an identical CDR3 as well. The rearrangement joins TRBV5-1 to TRBJ2-5; D is possibly TRBD1 (6 bases). There are 14 residues in the CDR3. Germline V gene data show CDR1 as SGHRS and CDR2 as YFSETQ. Trimming stripped 0 bases from V and 1 base from J, with 7 bases between. The CDR3 region is CASSLVGGQETQYF. CDR3 bases: TGCGCCAGCAGCTTGGTAGGGGGCCAAGAGACCCAGTACTTC.

The genes are TRBV7-9 and TRBJ1-5; 9 bases are a match to TRBD1. V lost 5 bases, J lost 1 base, and 3 bases stayed unmatched. From germline, CDR1 is SEHNR and CDR2 FQNEAQ (reference sequence). This CDR3 is built from 15 residues. The chain's CDR3 is CASSGGQGSNQPQHF. The CDR3 coding sequence is TGTGCCAGCAGCGGCGGACAGGGGAGCAATCAGCCCCAGCATTTT.

The chain links TRBV5-1 to TRBJ1-6; 7 nucleotides match TRBD1. Trimming cost V 5 bases and J 5 bases; bases outside gene matches: 7. Germline V CDR1 and CDR2: SGHRS, YFSETQ. CDR3 length: 15 residues. The CDR3 nucleotides read TGCGCCAGCAGTGTAGGGGGCGCCCATAATTCACCCCTCCACTTT. Translating gives CASSVGGAHNSPLHF.

The genes are TRBV6-6 and TRBJ2-1; 9 nucleotides line up with TRBD2. Unmatched junction bases numbered 4, after V lost 6 bases and J lost 7 bases. CDR3 length: 13 residues. CDR1 is MNHNY and CDR2 is SVGAGI in the germline V gene (reference sequence). The CDR3 coding sequence is TGTGCCAGCAGAGGGGCGGGGGGGAATGAGCAGTTCTTC. Its protein product is CASRGAGGNEQFF.

This clone was seen just once. The V and J genes are TRBV7-2 and TRBJ2-3, with 12 positions matching TRBD2. The CDR3 loop spans 16 amino acids. Trimming took 3 bases from V and 3 from J; bases not matched to a gene: 4. Germline V CDR1 and CDR2: SGHTA, FQGNSA. The CDR3 region is CASSLTSGSITDTQYF. The CDR3 bases are TGTGCCAGCAGCTTGACTAGCGGGAGTATAACAGATACGCAGTATTTT.

The CDR3 sequence is CASTRQGITDTQYF. As DNA, the CDR3 is TGTGCCAGCACGAGGCAGGGGATCACAGATACGCAGTATTTT. V and J are TRBV6-1 and TRBJ2-3; D is perhaps TRBD1 (6 bases). Germline-derived CDR1 and CDR2 are MNHNS and SASEGT. The CDR3 runs to 14 residues. The germline V and J ends were trimmed by 7 bases and 2 bases, with 13 bases remaining between them.

The V call is TRBV28, the J call TRBJ2-1, with a tentative D call TRBD1 (5 bases). V lost 2 bases and J 1 base, leaving 15 bases between the germline ends. The germline gives CDR1 MDHEN, CDR2 SYDVKM. The CDR3 covers 17 residues. In nucleotides, the CDR3 is TGTGCCAGCAGTTTAGTGGGGCAGGGAAGGTCCTACAATGAGCAGTTCTTC. Translation: CASSLVGQGRSYNEQFF. Full variable domain (outside the CDR3, taken from reference TRBV28 and TRBJ2-1): DVKVTQSSRYLVKRTGEKVFLECVQDMDHENMFWYRQDPGLGLRLIYFSYDVKMKEKGDIPEGYSVSREKKERFSLILESASTNQTSMYLCASSLVGQGRSYNEQFFGPGTRLTVL.

The gene calls are TRBV18 and TRBJ1-1, with D possibly TRBD1 on 6 matching bases. Germline CDR1 KGHSH, CDR2 LQKENI. With 6 bases removed from V and 1 base from J, the gap between germline ends came to 15 bases. The CDR3 contains 15 residues. The CDR3 bases are TGTGCCAGCTCCGCAGCGGGGGCAGCGAACACTGAAGCTTTCTTT. This encodes CASSAAGAANTEAFF.

This sequence joins TRBV19 and TRBJ2-7; TRBD2 agrees at 7 bases. The germline CDR1 and CDR2 sequences are LNHDA and SQIVND (reference sequence). There are 14 residues in the CDR3. Germline trimming cut 5 bases from V and 0 bases from J; bases unmatched to any gene: 4. The CDR3 region has the DNA TGTGCCAGTAGTGAACTAGCGAGCTCCTACGAGCAGTACTTC. It specifies CASSELASSYEQYF.

J is TRBJ1-1 and V is TRBV10-2, with D unresolved. The CDR3 has 14 amino acids. Germline CDR1 and CDR2: WSHSY and SAAADI. The V end lost 3 bases, the J end lost 0 bases, and 8 bases lay between the germline ends. This CDR3 is CASSDLFLNTEAFF. In DNA, the CDR3 is TGCGCCAGCAGTGATCTCTTTCTGAACACTGAAGCTTTCTTT.

This chain uses TRBV9 with TRBJ1-2; TRBD1 is a possible D gene (5 bases). The CDR3 has 16 residues. Germline values: CDR1 SGDLS, CDR2 YYNGEE. V was pared by 0 bases and J by 6 bases, with 18 bases between. The CDR3 here is CASSVVPSGRADGYTF. DNA for the CDR3: TGTGCCAGCAGCGTAGTTCCTAGTGGCAGGGCGGATGGCTACACCTTC.

The J gene is TRBJ1-3, the V gene TRBV4-1, with D tentatively TRBD1 (5 bases). Germline assignment: CDR1 MGHRA and CDR2 YSYEKL. Deletions cut 4 bases from V and 0 bases from J, with 16 bases between. CDR3 length equals 17 residues. The CDR3 sequence is CASSRHPGLSSGNTIYF. CDR3 nucleotides: TGCGCCAGCAGCCGTCATCCGGGACTGTCCTCTGGAAACACCATATATTTT.